The sequence of this T cell receptor (beta chain) was determined in a study of cytomegalovirus exposure and HLA in healthy donors. Study as a whole: An earlier analysis identified under 130 million unique TCR beta sequences in about 190 million T cells. Whole-study findings and limits: A later analysis linked a missense variant in DCLRE1C to the trimming of TCR beta V and J genes. It was reported that the classifier diagnosed cytomegalovirus status with high specificity and sensitivity in both the original and validation cohorts.

This clone was recorded once. Its antigen is as yet unknown. This CDR3 contains 12 residues. Per germline, CDR1 SQVTM and CDR2 ANQGSEA. V was trimmed by 7 bases and J by 0 bases, leaving 9 bases between them. Both 60 Vbeta primers and 13 Jbeta primers went into the PCR. The assay was immunoSEQ multiplex PCR, and TCRdb's table has in-frame clones only and misses some. The profile covers around 130,000 clones, with 75% appearing a single time and roughly 3% taken by the ten largest. The material sequenced was PBMCs. The chain joins TRBV29-1 to TRBJ1-1; no clear D gene. This receptor was identified in a woman between 40 and 50 years old in good health and CMV-seropositive. Written as DNA, the CDR3 is TGCAGCGATGCACAGATGAACACTGAAGCTTTCTTT. Translated, it gives CSDAQMNTEAFF.